Listed below are T cell receptor beta chains from one sample, sequenced in a study of regulatory T cells in long-lasting Graves disease. TCRdb independently ran MiXCR on the multiplex PCR reads; one entry per CDR3 protein. The sample shows 390,000 or so distinct CDR3 sequences, roughly 24% of them seen only once. Sequences were derived from peripheral blood mononuclear cells (PBMCs), sampled when the disease was refractory, from a patient treated with antithyroid drugs. Receptor source: a woman in her 40s with Graves disease. Both conserved end residues are part of each CDR3. D genes are given only for firm matches. Part of the rows lack a size; the others show once, few, many or a class for expanded clones.

TRBV3-1	TRBJ1-3	few	.	CASSQDGNTIYF	TGTGCCAGCAGCCAAGATGGAAACACCATATATTTT
TRBV15	TRBJ2-4	few	.	CATSRDLGGTKNIQYF	TGTGCCACCAGCAGAGATCTAGGGGGTACTAAAAACATTCAGTACTTC
TRBV28	TRBJ1-4	many	TRBD1	CASSSTGTGDEKLFF	TGTGCCAGCAGTTCCACCGGGACAGGGGATGAAAAACTGTTTTTT
TRBV5-1	TRBJ2-1	.	.	CASSLDSFRGREQFF	TGCGCCAGCAGCTTGGATAGCTTCCGAGGTCGAGAGCAGTTCTTC
TRBV9	TRBJ2-3	.	.	CASSNRVADTQYF	TGTGCCAGCAGCAACCGAGTGGCAGATACGCAGTATTTT
TRBV12-3/TRBV12-4	TRBJ2-2	many	TRBD2	CASSLELAGGVTGELFF	TGTGCCAGCAGTTTAGAACTAGCGGGAGGCGTCACCGGGGAGCTGTTTTTT
TRBV2	TRBJ2-5	many	.	CASSEEGHEGETQYF	TGTGCCAGCAGTGAAGAGGGACACGAGGGGGAGACCCAGTACTTC
TRBV5-1	TRBJ1-2	few	.	CASSPWGGDAGYTF	TGCGCCAGCAGCCCCTGGGGAGGAGATGCTGGCTACACCTTC
TRBV6-4	TRBJ1-1	.	.	CASSSVRGADTEAFF	TGTGCCAGCAGTTCCGTAAGGGGCGCGGACACTGAAGCTTTCTTT
TRBV30	TRBJ1-2	many	.	CAWSVEANYGYTF	TGTGCCTGGAGTGTGGAAGCTAACTATGGCTACACCTTC
TRBV24-1	TRBJ2-2	.	.	CATSPPDRDTGELFF	TGTGCCACCAGTCCGCCCGACAGAGACACCGGGGAGCTGTTTTTT
TRBV28	TRBJ2-1	.	TRBD2	CASRSGLVYNEQFF	TGTGCCAGCAGGTCGGGACTAGTGTACAATGAGCAGTTCTTC
TRBV27	TRBJ2-7	many	.	CASSYRSSYEQYF	TGTGCCAGCAGTTACAGAAGCTCCTACGAGCAGTACTTC
TRBV20-1	TRBJ1-6	few	.	CSARRPAQGGNSPLHF	TGCAGTGCTAGGAGGCCGGCCCAAGGAGGGAATTCACCCCTCCACTTT
TRBV20-1	TRBJ1-3	few	.	CSASRRGTGNTIYF	TGCAGTGCTAGTCGCAGGGGTACTGGAAACACCATATATTTT
TRBV7-2	TRBJ2-7	.	TRBD1	CASSLGQGSTYEQYF	TGTGCCAGCAGCTTAGGACAGGGCTCGACCTACGAGCAGTACTTC
TRBV7-2	TRBJ2-1	many	TRBD2	CASSLWVSGSNEQFF	TGTGCCAGCAGCTTATGGGTTAGCGGGAGTAATGAGCAGTTCTTC
TRBV20-1	TRBJ2-2	.	.	CSASPGRMNTGELFF	TGCAGTGCTAGTCCGGGACGGATGAACACCGGGGAGCTGTTTTTT
TRBV6-1	TRBJ2-7	.	TRBD1	CASTFTGTGGYEQYF	TGTGCCAGCACCTTTACCGGGACAGGGGGCTACGAGCAGTACTTC
TRBV3-1	TRBJ1-1	few	.	CASSPSWRTNTEAFF	TGTGCCAGCAGCCCGTCCTGGAGGACGAACACTGAAGCTTTCTTT
TRBV9	TRBJ2-2	.	TRBD2	CASSPGGRGTGELFF	TGTGCCAGCAGCCCGGGGGGACGGGGCACCGGGGAGCTGTTTTTT
TRBV2	TRBJ1-4	few	.	CAGAYFGRGEKLFF	TGTGCCGGCGCCTACTTTGGGAGGGGTGAAAAACTGTTTTTT
TRBV5-5	TRBJ2-7	.	.	CASTWGWNSYEQYF	TGTGCCAGCACCTGGGGCTGGAACTCCTACGAGCAGTACTTC
TRBV19	TRBJ1-5	few	.	CASTDPNQPQHF	TGTGCCAGTACAGATCCTAATCAGCCCCAGCATTTT
TRBV27	TRBJ2-5	many	.	CASSLSTGWETQYF	TGTGCCAGCAGTCTGAGTACAGGGTGGGAGACCCAGTACTTC
TRBV28	TRBJ2-1	many	.	CASSGGGKRVYNEQFF	TGTGCCAGCAGTGGCGGAGGAAAGCGGGTCTACAATGAGCAGTTCTTC
TRBV7-2	TRBJ2-1	many	.	CASSLGSEQFF	TGTGCCAGCAGCTTAGGAAGTGAGCAGTTCTTC
TRBV5-1	TRBJ1-2	.	TRBD1	CASSLDRDGYTF	TGCGCCAGCAGCCTGGACAGGGACGGCTACACCTTC
TRBV9	TRBJ2-7	.	TRBD1	CASSEGQAPAYEQYF	TGTGCCAGCAGCGAGGGACAGGCCCCGGCCTACGAGCAGTACTTC
TRBV20-1	TRBJ2-7	few	TRBD2	CSARGGWEGPSEQYF	TGCAGTGCTAGAGGGGGTTGGGAGGGACCGTCCGAGCAGTACTTC
TRBV7-9	TRBJ2-7	few	.	CASSLGGIGDEQYF	TGTGCCAGCAGCTTAGGGGGCATAGGAGACGAGCAGTACTTC
TRBV25-1	TRBJ2-1	.	TRBD2	CASSELGTSNYNEQFF	TGTGCCAGCAGTGAATTGGGGACTAGCAATTACAATGAGCAGTTCTTC
TRBV2	TRBJ1-1	many	.	CASSEAHKGMNTEAFF	TGTGCCAGCAGTGAAGCGCATAAGGGCATGAACACTGAAGCTTTCTTT
TRBV25-1	TRBJ2-1	.	TRBD2	CASSELQLAGRDEQFF	TGTGCCAGCAGTGAATTGCAACTAGCGGGAAGGGATGAGCAGTTCTTC
TRBV28	TRBJ1-5	many	.	CASSFPYSNQPQHF	TGTGCCAGCAGTTTCCCATATAGCAATCAGCCCCAGCATTTT
TRBV5-1	TRBJ2-6	.	TRBD1	CASSSIGTGGSGANVLTF	TGCGCCAGCAGCTCGATAGGGACAGGGGGCTCTGGGGCCAACGTCCTGACTTTC
TRBV2	TRBJ2-7	many	TRBD1	CASIEDRGSWGQYF	TGTGCCAGCATCGAAGACAGGGGGTCCTGGGGGCAGTACTTC
TRBV7-2	TRBJ1-4	.	.	CASSFHVGNEKLFF	TGTGCCAGCAGCTTCCATGTCGGTAATGAAAAACTGTTTTTT
TRBV10-3	TRBJ1-1	few	.	CAISESDGYTEAFF	TGTGCCATCAGTGAGTCGGACGGGTACACTGAAGCTTTCTTT
TRBV12-3/TRBV12-4	TRBJ2-2	many	TRBD2	CASRLLAGDSLSINTGELFF	TGTGCCAGCAGGTTACTAGCGGGAGACTCGTTATCGATAAACACCGGGGAGCTGTTTTTT
TRBV20-1	TRBJ2-1	.	.	CSASRLGLQFF	TGCAGTGCGAGTCGGCTTGGTCTTCAGTTCTTC
TRBV10-3	TRBJ2-5	.	TRBD1	CAISEPRQGEETQYF	TGTGCCATCAGTGAGCCCCGACAGGGCGAAGAGACCCAGTACTTC
TRBV3-1	TRBJ2-5	.	TRBD1	CASRTDRDKDYQETQYF	TGTGCCAGCAGAACCGACAGGGATAAAGATTACCAAGAGACCCAGTACTTC
TRBV11-2	TRBJ2-7	many	.	CASSPQPGRGYEQYF	TGTGCCAGCAGCCCCCAGCCCGGGAGAGGGTACGAGCAGTACTTC
TRBV2	TRBJ2-2	many	TRBD2	CASRRLAGQTGELFF	TGTGCCAGCAGAAGACTAGCGGGACAAACCGGGGAGCTGTTTTTT
TRBV19	TRBJ2-5	.	TRBD1	CASSTGGSTQYF	TGTGCCAGTAGTACAGGGGGCTCGACCCAGTACTTC
TRBV10-3	TRBJ2-2	few	TRBD2	CAILGGGYTGELFF	TGTGCCATCCTAGGCGGGGGTTACACCGGGGAGCTGTTTTTT
TRBV14	TRBJ1-6	few	TRBD1	CASSQRGQGNSPLHF	TGTGCCAGCAGCCAACGCGGACAGGGAAATTCACCCCTCCACTTT
TRBV28	TRBJ2-7	many	TRBD2	CASSRALAGIPPPYEQYF	TGTGCCAGCAGTCGGGCGCTAGCGGGGATCCCCCCCCCCTACGAGCAGTACTTC
TRBV28	TRBJ2-5	many	TRBD1	CASTKNRGRETQYF	TGTGCCAGCACCAAAAACAGGGGGCGGGAGACCCAGTACTTC
TRBV27	TRBJ2-7	many	.	CASSLSRVNEQYF	TGTGCCAGCAGTTTATCGAGGGTGAACGAGCAGTACTTC
TRBV6-5	TRBJ2-5	.	TRBD2	CASSYSGSGRSSVQETQYF	TGTGCCAGCAGTTACTCGGGTAGCGGGAGATCAAGCGTACAAGAGACCCAGTACTTC
TRBV28	TRBJ1-2	.	.	CASRFLTGLDYGYTF	TGTGCCAGCAGATTTCTGACAGGATTGGACTATGGCTACACCTTC
TRBV5-1	TRBJ2-5	.	TRBD1	CASRMTGGRVETQYF	TGCGCCAGCAGAATGACAGGGGGAAGGGTGGAGACCCAGTACTTC
TRBV10-3	TRBJ1-2	.	TRBD1	CATGQGAEGYTF	TGTGCCACAGGACAGGGGGCCGAGGGCTACACCTTC
TRBV11-1	TRBJ2-3	.	.	CASSSGTHSTDTQYF	TGTGCCAGCAGCAGCGGGACACACAGCACAGATACGCAGTATTTT
TRBV6-5	TRBJ2-7	many	.	CASSYGVPLVVGVRGEQYF	TGTGCCAGCAGTTACGGCGTTCCCCTGGTCGTTGGCGTTCGGGGCGAGCAGTACTTC
TRBV7-2	TRBJ2-2	few	.	CASSKRGTNTGELFF	TGTGCCAGTAGTAAAAGGGGGACGAACACCGGGGAGCTGTTTTTT
TRBV14	TRBJ2-7	.	.	CASSQDPTETYEQYF	TGTGCCAGCAGCCAAGATCCGACAGAGACCTACGAGCAGTACTTC